This T cell receptor beta chain comes out of a study of blood T cell repertoires in COVID-19. Overall study: The study drew acute and convalescent COVID-19 samples from the United States, Italy and Spain.

Generated by immunoSEQ multiplex PCR, the TCRdb table keeps only in-frame clones and is missing some. The sample lists some 300,000 clones; approximately 89% were seen once. Germline V gene data show CDR1 as GTSNPN and CDR2 as SVGIG (reference sequence). V shed 5 bases and J shed 7 bases, with 14 bases lying between them. The CDR3 extends over 12 amino acids. The chain combines TRBV30 with TRBJ2-5, with D maybe TRBD2 (5 bases). This receptor was identified in a woman in her 30s who had recovered from COVID-19. Sequenced input: PBMCs or T cells enriched from blood (not recorded which). This chain's CDR3 is CAWATTRSTQYF. CDR3 nucleotide sequence: TGTGCCTGGGCGACTACCCGATCGACCCAGTACTTC.